Each of the 23 T cell receptor beta chains below was sequenced from the same sample in a study of CD8+CD57+ T cells in acquired aplastic anemia (dated by TCRdb to the late 2010s). Sequencing instrument: Illumina HiSeq 2000. Genomic DNA served as template for TCR beta VDJ combination and CDR3 sequence profiling. TCRdb itself trimmed the public reads at Q25 with fastp, ran MiXCR and retained productive beta chains. Entries are consolidated by CDR3 protein sequence, retaining the most common genes and DNA. The sample profile shows fewer than 250,000 distinct CDR3 sequences; around 50% of them were found once. Nearly 20% of the sample goes to the ten largest clones. The patients picked for sequencing were ones in whom flow cytometry had shown an expansion of CD8+CD57+ cells. The sample comprised sorted CD4+, CD8+, or CD8+CD57+ T cells (not recorded which) from PBMCs. The receptor set was obtained from a human donor with aplastic anemia.

In DNA, the CDR3 is TGTGCCACCAGCTTACGGACACGGGGGGAATATGGCTACACCTTC. It encodes CATSLRTRGEYGYTF. This rearrangement joins TRBV15 to TRBJ1-2; D is possibly TRBD1 (5 bases). This CDR3 comprises 15 residues. Germline assignment: CDR1 LNHNV and CDR2 YYDKDF (reference sequence). Trimming stripped 5 bases from V and 5 bases from J, with 18 bases between.

This chain joins TRBV19 and TRBJ1-5; D gene uncertain. V gave up 4 bases and J gave up 6 bases, with 10 bases separating them. Germline V gene data show CDR1 as LNHDA and CDR2 as SQIVND (reference sequence). This CDR3 comprises 13 residues. The CDR3 DNA reads as TGTGCCAGTAGTAACAAGGGAGGTCAGCCCCAGCATTTT. This translates into CASSNKGGQPQHF.

This clonotype has just a few counts. The rearrangement joins TRBV20-1 to TRBJ2-4, with TRBD1 as a possible D gene (6 bases). The length of the CDR3 is 13 residues. Trimming took off 6 bases at V and 8 bases at J, with 17 bases between the two ends. Germline values: CDR1 DFQATT, CDR2 SNEGSKA (reference sequence). The chain's CDR3 is CSARRGLGDIQYF. The DNA of the CDR3 is TGCAGTGCAAGAAGGGGGTTGGGGGACATTCAGTACTTC.

This clonotype was recorded many times. The genes are TRBV5-1 and TRBJ2-3; perhaps TRBD1 as D (5 bases). This CDR3 comprises 15 residues. Germline CDR1 SGHRS, CDR2 YFSETQ. V was cut by 1 base and J by 1 base, with 10 bases left in between. CDR3 in amino acids: CASSLQGQGTDTQYF. CDR3 nucleotides: TGCGCCAGCAGCTTGCAGGGTCAGGGCACAGATACGCAGTATTTT.

This clonotype has only a few counts. J is TRBJ2-1 and V is TRBV6-6; D remains unclear. This CDR3 is 15 amino acids long. V lost 6 bases to trimming and J lost 4 bases, with 16 bases between them. Germline V gives CDR1 MNHNY, CDR2 SVGAGI (reference sequence). DNA of the CDR3: TGTGCCAGCAGCTATACCCAATCTAGGTACAATGAGCAGTTCTTC. Its protein is CASSYTQSRYNEQFF.

This clonotype was observed many times. The CDR3 bases are TGTGCCACCAGTGACCCTCTTGGACCGGCTCCTCAGACCCAGTACTTC. This gives the protein CATSDPLGPAPQTQYF. The chain couples TRBV24-1 to TRBJ2-5, with unresolved D. Germline loops: CDR1 KGHDR, CDR2 SFDVKD. The CDR3 extends over 16 amino acids. Between the trimmed V and J ends, which lost 4 bases and 6 bases, there was a span of 20 bases.

As to this clonotype: This may stem from a read error, because a much larger clone lies one nucleotide away. This CDR3 is missing its conserved last phenylalanine or tryptophan, likely due to a read error. This rearrangement joins TRBV5-4 to TRBJ1-2; 11 bases are shared with TRBD1. The CDR3 consists of 14 residues. The germline gives CDR1 SGHNT, CDR2 YYREEE (reference sequence). The ends lost 4 bases at V and 8 bases at J; junction bases unmatched: 7. The CDR3 nucleotides read TGTGCCAGCAGCCGGGGACAGGGGGGCCACGGCTACACCCTC. It is translated as CASSRGQGGHGYTL.

This clonotype was counted ten times or more. V is TRBV2 and J is TRBJ1-2; D possibly corresponds to TRBD1 (5 bases). Trimming took off 7 bases at V and 4 bases at J, with 13 bases between the two ends. The CDR3 sequence is 13 residues long. From germline, CDR1 is SNHLY and CDR2 FYNNEI. CDR3 amino acids: CASTLGGPYGYTF. DNA for the CDR3: TGTGCCAGCACCTTGGGGGGTCCCTATGGCTACACCTTC. Drawing the rest from reference TRBV2 and TRBJ1-2, the complete variable domain is EPEVTQTPSHQVTQMGQEVILRCVPISNHLYFYWYRQILGQKVEFLVSFYNNEISEKSEIFDDQFSVERPDGSNFTLKIRSTKLEDSAMYFCASTLGGPYGYTFGSGTRLTVV.

This clonotype was found many times. The rearrangement joins TRBV3-1 to TRBJ2-5; D is unclear. CDR1 is LGHDT, CDR2 YNNKEL, per germline (reference sequence). CDR3 length: 13 residues. The V gene lost 4 bases and the J gene lost 3 bases, with 9 bases spanning the gap. The DNA of the CDR3 is TGTGCCAGCAGCCCCCTTGGGAAAGAGACCCAGTACTTC. This sequence encodes CASSPLGKETQYF.

V is TRBV7-2 and J is TRBJ2-3; 9 positions agree with TRBD2. Germline-derived CDR1 and CDR2 are SGHTA and FQGNSA. The CDR3 is 15 residues long. The trim removed 2 bases at V and 5 bases at J, leaving 5 bases unmatched. The chain's CDR3 is CASSLIAGAEDTQYF. In DNA form, the CDR3 reads TGTGCCAGCAGCTTAATAGCGGGGGCTGAAGATACGCAGTATTTT. The variable domain in full, with the rest retrieved from reference TRBV7-2 and TRBJ2-3, is GAGVSQSPSNKVTEKGKDVELRCDPISGHTALYWYRQSLGQGLEFLIYFQGNSAPDKSGLPSDRFSAERTGGSVSTLTIQRTQQEDSAVYLCASSLIAGAEDTQYFGPGTRLTVL.

The chain couples TRBV20-1 to TRBJ2-7, with 10 nucleotides matching TRBD1. After removal of 4 bases from V and 4 bases from J, the junction contained 4 bases not matched to a gene. The CDR3 runs 13 residues. Germline V lookup: CDR1 DFQATT, CDR2 SNEGSKA (reference sequence). The DNA for the CDR3 is TGCAGTGCTATTCCGGGACAGGGGTACGAGCAGTACTTC. Amino acid sequence: CSAIPGQGYEQYF.

Note on this clonotype: One base away lies a much larger clone, so this may be a sequencing read error. This chain links TRBV6-1 with TRBJ2-1, with 10 bases matching TRBD2. The V gene's germline CDR1 is MNHNS and CDR2 SASEGT. J lost 10 bases, V lost 3 bases, and 6 bases had no gene match. The CDR3 runs to 14 residues. The chain's CDR3 is CASSDERGGKEQFF. As DNA, the CDR3 is TGTGCCAGCAGTGATGAGCGGGGGGGCAAAGAGCAGTTCTTC.

This chain joins TRBV7-3 and TRBJ2-5, with TRBD2 matching over 11 bases. Trimming cost V 3 bases and J 6 bases; bases outside gene matches: 6. The germline V gene encodes CDR1 SGHTA and CDR2 FQGTGA. This CDR3 spans 15 amino acids. In nucleotides, the CDR3 is TGTGCCAGCAGCTTGACTAGCGGGGTTAGAAAGACCCAGTACTTC. Protein: CASSLTSGVRKTQYF.

In this sample, this clonotype turned up a few times. It may be a read error: a sequence one base away is much more abundant. The chain carries TRBV7-2 and TRBJ2-1, with D perhaps TRBD2 (6 bases). This CDR3 contains 13 residues. In germline, CDR1 is SGHTA, CDR2 FQGNSA. The DNA for the CDR3 is TGTGCCAGCAGCGCACTAGCTTACAATGAGCGGTTCTTC. The encoded protein is CASSALAYNERFF.

In this sample, this clonotype turned up a few times. A much larger clone lies a single base off, so this may be a read error. The chain couples TRBV19 to TRBJ2-7, with D tentatively TRBD1 or TRBD2 (6 bases each). Trimming shortened V by 1 base and J by 2 bases, and 15 bases separated the two germline ends. The V gene's germline CDR1 is LNHDA and CDR2 SQIVND (reference sequence). The CDR3 loop spans 16 amino acids. Here the CDR3 DNA reads TGTGCCAGTAGTATAGGGGGGGCAGCAGGCCCCTACGAGCAGTACTTC. Amino acids: CASSIGGAAGPYEQYF.

This clonotype showed up many times. This sequence joins TRBV5-4 and TRBJ2-3, with TRBD2 identical over 10 bases. Germline V gene lookup returns CDR1 SGHNT and CDR2 YYREEE (reference sequence). Trimming removed 3 bases from V and 3 bases from J; junction bases left unmatched: 7. CDR3 size: 16 residues. The CDR3 DNA reads TGTGCCAGCAGCTCCAAACTAGCGGGGCGGACAGATACGCAGTATTTT. Protein: CASSSKLAGRTDTQYF.

The V call is TRBV19, the J call TRBJ2-4, with D perhaps TRBD1 (6 bases). V shed 5 bases and J shed 0 bases, with 11 bases lying between them. The germline V gene encodes CDR1 LNHDA and CDR2 SQIVND (reference sequence). CDR3 length: 15 amino acids. The CDR3 loop reads CASSPTGIAKNIQYF. The CDR3 region has the DNA TGTGCCAGTAGTCCTACAGGGATAGCCAAAAACATTCAGTACTTC.

This clonotype was counted at least ten times. The chain couples TRBV6-5 to TRBJ1-2; tentatively, D is TRBD1 (6 bases). Trimming cost V 0 bases and J 5 bases, with 10 bases left between them. The CDR3 has 14 residues. Germline V CDR1 and CDR2: MNHEY, SVGAGI. The CDR3 is CASSYSTGAYGYTF. CDR3 bases: TGTGCCAGCAGTTACTCGACGGGGGCTTATGGCTACACCTTC.

The chain is built from TRBV9 and TRBJ1-6, with D unclear. The CDR3 is 14 residues long. CDR1 is SGDLS, CDR2 YYNGEE, per germline. Trimming removed 3 bases from V and 10 bases from J, with 14 bases in between. CDR3 in amino acids: CASSAREFGSPLHF. The CDR3 region has the DNA TGTGCCAGCAGCGCGAGAGAGTTTGGATCACCCCTCCACTTT.

J is TRBJ2-5 and V is TRBV10-3; no reliable D call. Trimming shortened V by 3 bases and J by 2 bases, and 13 bases separated the two germline ends. The CDR3 has 15 amino acids. Germline CDR1 is ENHRY and CDR2 is SYGVKD. The CDR3 DNA reads TGTGCCATCAGTGACGGTCTGGCGACACAAGAGACCCAGTACTTC. Translating it yields CAISDGLATQETQYF.

A single count supports this clonotype. This CDR3 is CAIRAGNYNSPLHF. DNA of the CDR3: TGTGCCATCAGGGCGGGGAACTATAATTCACCCCTCCACTTT. The genes are TRBV10-3 and TRBJ1-6; no clear D. The CDR3 runs to 14 residues. Germline V gene data show CDR1 as ENHRY and CDR2 as SYGVKD. V was cut by 6 bases and J by 3 bases, with 9 bases left in between.

The rearrangement links TRBV2 to TRBJ1-2; 11 bases map to TRBD1. Germline V gene sequence: CDR1 SNHLY, CDR2 FYNNEI. The J segment lost 3 bases and the V segment lost 6 bases, leaving 6 bases of the junction unmatched. This CDR3 region has 15 residues. As DNA, the CDR3 is TGTGCCAGCAGGTCTGGACAGGGGGCTGACTATGGCTACACCTTC. It is translated as CASRSGQGADYGYTF.

This clonotype was observed at least ten times. The CDR3 DNA reads TGTGCCAGCAGCTCTTCCGCGGGACATCGTAACGAGCAGTTCTTC. Its protein is CASSSSAGHRNEQFF. This chain connects TRBV5-5 to TRBJ2-1; D may correspond to TRBD1 or TRBD2 (6 bases each). The germline gives CDR1 SGHKS, CDR2 YYEKEE (reference sequence). V lost 3 bases, J lost 10 bases, and 20 bases lay in between. The CDR3 contains 15 residues.